This T cell receptor (beta chain) was captured by sequencing in a study of CD8 T cells in ankylosing spondylitis. Scientists made TCR beta libraries using quantitative 5'-RACE with molecular barcodes. TCRdb independently ran MiXCR on the 5' RACE reads; one entry per CDR3 protein. The sample records a few hundred thousand distinct CDR3 sequences, about 20% being singletons. Losses at the gene ends were 4 bases for V and 0 bases for J; bases not matched to a gene: 3. Germline V gives CDR1 MGHDK, CDR2 SYGVNS. This CDR3 contains 16 residues. This clonotype has just a few counts. This chain connects TRBV25-1 to TRBJ2-6; 7 bases line up with TRBD1. The sequence derives from a male donor with ankylosing spondylitis or in good health (not recorded which). The sample comprised blood, either unsorted or a sorted T cell fraction (not recorded which). DNA for the CDR3: TGTGCCAGCAGTGCGACAGGGCTCTCTGGGGCCAACGTCCTGACTTTC. Its translation is CASSATGLSGANVLTF.